The rows below give T cell receptor beta chains drawn from one sample of a study of T cells in Graves' hyperthyroidism and ophthalmopathy. Using its own MiXCR run on the multiplex PCR reads, TCRdb lists one record per CDR3 protein. The repertoire holds around 450,000 distinct CDR3 sequences, with 15% to 18% as singletons. Sample: blood. The receptors originated from a woman between 18 and 29 years old with Graves' hyperthyroidism. Each CDR3 is given with its conserved first and last residue. The order of the fields is D gene, J gene, clone size, V gene, CDR3 length, CDR3 DNA, CDR3 protein. D genes are given only for firm matches. The size entry is marked missing in some rows and otherwise reads once, few, many or a size class.

>-|TRBJ2-1|many|TRBV10-3|17
TGTGCCATCAGTGAAAGGTCGGGGCGCGGGTCCTACAATGAGCAGTTCTTC
CAISERSGRGSYNEQFF
>TRBD2|TRBJ2-3|-|TRBV27|15
TGTGCCAGCAGTCCATCTTTCAGCGGGGCCCCAGATGAGTATTTT
CASSPSFSGAPDEYF
>-|TRBJ2-3|many|TRBV12-3/TRBV12-4|15
TGTGCCAGCAGCACCGGACTCGTTATCACAGATACGCAGTATTTT
CASSTGLVITDTQYF
>TRBD2|TRBJ2-1|-|TRBV4-2|15
TGTGCCAGCAGCCAAGGCGGTAGCGGGGACGATGAGCAGTTCTTC
CASSQGGSGDDEQFF
>-|TRBJ2-1|many|TRBV2|13
TGTGCCAGCAGGCCGGGAGCCGACTCTTTACAGTTCTTC
CASRPGADSLQFF
>-|TRBJ1-5|many|TRBV27|11
TGTGCCAGCAGTTTAGGATCCTCCCAGCATTTT
CASSLGSSQHF
>-|TRBJ1-4|many|TRBV3-1|14
TGTGCCAGCAGCCAAGTCCAGGGCAGCGAAAAACTGTTTTTT
CASSQVQGSEKLFF
>-|TRBJ2-1|many|TRBV7-9|11
TGTGCCAGCAGCTTAGGGACGGAGCAGTTCTTC
CASSLGTEQFF
>TRBD2|TRBJ2-3|many|TRBV18|15
TGTGCCAGCTCCCCAGGGACTAGCGAAGCAGATACGCAGTATTTT
CASSPGTSEADTQYF
>-|TRBJ2-5|few|TRBV18|13
TGTGCCAGCTCACCACCTGTGATGGAGACCCAGTACTTC
CASSPPVMETQYF
>-|TRBJ1-4|few|TRBV5-6|14
TGTGCCAGCGCGAGGGGGACCAACTATGAAAAACTGTTTTTT
CASARGTNYEKLFF
>-|TRBJ2-1|few|TRBV19|15
TGTGCCAGTAGTATAGATGTGGGGGGCGGCTATGAGCAGTTCTTC
CASSIDVGGGYEQFF
>-|TRBJ1-3|-|TRBV10-3|17
TGTGCCATCAGTGAGTCTCGGATTCCCTATTCTGGAAACACCATATATTTT
CAISESRIPYSGNTIYF
>-|TRBJ2-3|-|TRBV20-1|17
TGCAGTGCTAGAGATTTGAGATATTGGCAAGAACTGGATACGCAGTATTTT
CSARDLRYWQELDTQYF
>TRBD2|TRBJ2-5|-|TRBV20-1|14
TGCAGTGCCACGACTAGCGGGATTGGGGAGACCCAGTACTTC
CSATTSGIGETQYF
>TRBD2|TRBJ2-7|-|TRBV6-1|17
TGTGCCAGCAGTTCAACCGGACTGACTAGCTCCACCTACGAGCAGTACTTC
CASSSTGLTSSTYEQYF
>-|TRBJ1-4|few|TRBV5-6|14
TGTGCCAGCAGCTTGGACGGTCCTCTGGAAAAACTGTTTTTT
CASSLDGPLEKLFF
>-|TRBJ2-3|many|TRBV12-3/TRBV12-4|14
TGTGCCAGCAGGAGGACCTTTAGGGGTGATACGCAGTATTTT
CASRRTFRGDTQYF
>-|TRBJ2-7|many|TRBV30|11
TGTGCCTGGAGTGACCGGGGCGAGCAGTACTTC
CAWSDRGEQYF
>TRBD2|TRBJ2-5|-|TRBV4-1|16
TGCGCCAGCAGCCTCAGAAAGGGCGGGAGTGGGGAGACCCAGTACTTC
CASSLRKGGSGETQYF
>-|TRBJ2-3|many|TRBV28|13
TGTGCCAGCAGCCGGTCTAACACAGATACGCAGTATTTT
CASSRSNTDTQYF
>-|TRBJ1-1|many|TRBV10-3|14
TGTGCCATCACTCGGACAGAGGGGAACACTGAAGCTTTCTTT
CAITRTEGNTEAFF
>-|TRBJ1-2|many|TRBV12-5|14
TGTGCTAGTGGTTTGGTAGGAGGAAGACCGGGCTACACCTTC
CASGLVGGRPGYTF
>-|TRBJ2-1|many|TRBV7-6|15
TGTGCCAGCAGCCCACCTAGGAGCTCCTACAATGAGCAGTTCTTC
CASSPPRSSYNEQFF
>-|TRBJ2-1|many|TRBV2|14
TGTGCCAGCAGTGATTGGTTTGGGGACAATGAGCAGTTCTTC
CASSDWFGDNEQFF
>TRBD1|TRBJ2-7|-|TRBV29-1|18
TGCAGCGTTGAATTGGTCAGGGGGCTCAACCCTCTCCCCTACGAGCAGTACTTC
CSVELVRGLNPLPYEQYF
>TRBD2|TRBJ2-1|-|TRBV30|17
TGTGCCTGGAGTGGGCTAGGGGCGGGAGTGTCCTACAATGAGCAGTTCTTC
CAWSGLGAGVSYNEQFF
>-|TRBJ2-7|many|TRBV20-1|14
TGCAGTGCTAGAGATCTCACGGCGGGAAGCGAGCAGTACTTC
CSARDLTAGSEQYF
>-|TRBJ2-6|many|TRBV5-1|16
TGCGCCAGCAGCAGACTCCAGGGCTCTGGGGCCAACGTCCTGACTTTC
CASSRLQGSGANVLTF
>-|TRBJ2-7|many|TRBV6-2/TRBV6-3|15
TGTGCCAGCAGTTATCCGCCAGGGTCCACCTACGAGCAGTACTTC
CASSYPPGSTYEQYF
>-|TRBJ2-2|few|TRBV4-2|14
TGTGCCAGCAGCCAAGAGCGTGTCACCGGGGAGCTGTTTTTT
CASSQERVTGELFF
>-|TRBJ2-5|many|TRBV20-1|14
TGCAGTGCTACGACGGGGAAGGGCCAAGAGACCCAGTACTTC
CSATTGKGQETQYF
>TRBD1|TRBJ2-7|-|TRBV18|14
TGTGCCAGCTCACCAAGGGACAGTGCGGACGAGCAGTACTTC
CASSPRDSADEQYF
>-|TRBJ1-2|many|TRBV6-5|14
TGTGCCAGCAGTTACGGAGGGGGACTCTATGGCTACACCTTC
CASSYGGGLYGYTF
>-|TRBJ1-6|few|TRBV25-1|15
TGTGCCACCCAGGAGGGGCGCTCCTATAATTCACCCCTCCACTTT
CATQEGRSYNSPLHF
>-|TRBJ2-2|-|TRBV11-2|15
TGTGCCAGCAGCTCCTTACAGGGTCGCCCCGGGGAGCTGTTTTTT
CASSSLQGRPGELFF
>-|TRBJ2-3|-|TRBV19|14
TGTGCCAGTAGTATGGGACGGACAGTCACTACGCAGTATTTT
CASSMGRTVTTQYF
>TRBD1|TRBJ2-7|many|TRBV3-1|14
TGTGCCAGCAGCCAGGGACAGACCGACTACGAGCAGTACTTC
CASSQGQTDYEQYF
>-|TRBJ1-2|-|TRBV7-2|14
TGTGCCAGCAGCTTAATGGGTAGTAGGGTTGGCTACACCTTC
CASSLMGSRVGYTF
>-|TRBJ2-7|many|TRBV15|14
TGTGCCACCAGCAGAGCAGGACAGTCGGACGAGCAGTACTTC
CATSRAGQSDEQYF
>-|TRBJ1-2|-|TRBV12-3/TRBV12-4|13
TGTGCCAGCAGTGGTCCTGGGGGCTATGGCTACACCTTC
CASSGPGGYGYTF
>-|TRBJ1-2|many|TRBV6-1|13
TGTGCCAGCAGATTAGGGGGGGACTATGGCTACACCTTC
CASRLGGDYGYTF
>-|TRBJ1-3|-|TRBV4-1|15
TGCGCCAGCAGCCGCCTGGGCTTGGCTGGAAACACCATATATTTT
CASSRLGLAGNTIYF
>TRBD2|TRBJ2-1|many|TRBV7-8|15
TGTGCCAGCAGTCAAAGCGGGAGTGGGTACAATGAGCAGTTCTTC
CASSQSGSGYNEQFF
>-|TRBJ2-2|many|TRBV6-1|15
TGTGCCAGCAGACCGCAGGGGCCCTCGACCGGGGAGCTGTTTTTT
CASRPQGPSTGELFF
>-|TRBJ1-2|many|TRBV7-2|15
TGTGCCAGCAGCCCCCGCCGGACAGCCAACTATGGCTACACCTTC
CASSPRRTANYGYTF
>-|TRBJ2-7|many|TRBV6-1|15
TGTGCCAGCAGCGGTGAGGGGGACGTGTCCTACGAGCAGTACTTC
CASSGEGDVSYEQYF
>-|TRBJ2-5|many|TRBV3-1|11
TGTGCCAGCAGCCTGGAGAAGACCCAGTACTTC
CASSLEKTQYF